The 28 T cell receptor beta chains listed next were all sequenced from one sample in a study of cytomegalovirus exposure and HLA in healthy donors. The PCR ran on 60 Vbeta and 13 Jbeta primers. Clones were read by immunoSEQ multiplex PCR, and TCRdb kept only the in-frame ones, dropping some. The table has approximately 260,000 clones, 84% seen once. Material: PBMCs. These TCRs come from a woman aged 35 to 49 in good health and CMV-seropositive.

The count of this clone is one. This rearrangement joins TRBV9 to TRBJ2-3; D is perhaps TRBD1 (5 bases). Germline V CDR1 and CDR2: SGDLS, YYNGEE. Trimming cost V 0 bases and J 2 bases, with 13 bases left between them. The CDR3 length is 16 residues. The CDR3: CASSVDPGMITDTQYF. In DNA form, the CDR3 reads TGTGCCAGCAGCGTAGATCCAGGGATGATCACAGATACGCAGTATTTT. The full variable domain, completed using reference TRBV9 and TRBJ2-3, is DSGVTQTPKHLITATGQRVTLRCSPRSGDLSVYWYQQSLDQGLQFLIQYYNGEERAKGNILERFSAQQFPDLHSELNLSSLELGDSALYFCASSVDPGMITDTQYFGPGTRLTVL.

The chain carries TRBV7-8 and TRBJ1-5; the match to TRBD1 covers 8 bases. CDR3 length: 16 amino acids. Trimming at V came to 5 bases and at J to 0 bases, leaving 6 bases not matched to a gene. Germline loops: CDR1 SGHVS, CDR2 FQNEAQ. The CDR3 protein is CASSQSDRGSNQPQHF. The CDR3 coding sequence is TGTGCCAGCAGCCAATCAGACAGGGGTAGCAATCAGCCCCAGCATTTT.

The V gene is TRBV7-9, the J gene TRBJ1-2; perhaps TRBD1 as D (5 bases). V was cut by 2 bases and J by 6 bases, with 19 bases left in between. Germline lookup yields CDR1 SEHNR and CDR2 FQNEAQ (reference sequence). This CDR3 is 16 amino acids long. The chain's CDR3 is CASSLMSGQGGDGYTF. The DNA for the CDR3 is TGTGCCAGCAGCTTAATGTCCGGGCAGGGAGGGGATGGCTACACCTTC.

The gene calls are TRBV29-1 and TRBJ1-2, with TRBD1 matching 9 bases. CDR3 length: 13 amino acids. Germline loops: CDR1 SQVTM, CDR2 ANQGSEA. V dropped 6 bases and J dropped 4; count of bases not matched to a gene: 6. The CDR3 here is CSVTGGKVYGYTF. CDR3 in DNA: TGCAGCGTGACAGGGGGAAAAGTCTATGGCTACACCTTC. The full variable domain, in which reference TRBV29-1 and TRBJ1-2 provide the parts outside the CDR3, is SAVISQKPSRDICQRGTSLTIQCQVDSQVTMMFWYRQQPGQSLTLIATANQGSEATYESGFVIDKFPISRPNLTFSTLTVSNMSPEDSSIYLCSVTGGKVYGYTFGSGTRLTVV.

The chain uses TRBV2 and TRBJ2-7, with TRBD1 matching 7 bases. Germline assignment: CDR1 SNHLY and CDR2 FYNNEI. J lost 3 bases, V lost 0 bases, and 11 bases had no gene match. The CDR3 contains 17 residues. Here the CDR3 reads CASSEALLQGFYYEQYF. CDR3 bases: TGTGCCAGCAGTGAAGCGCTTCTACAGGGGTTCTACTACGAGCAGTACTTC.

The V gene is TRBV7-9, the J gene TRBJ2-7; unclear D gene. Germline V gene data show CDR1 as SEHNR and CDR2 as FQNEAQ (reference sequence). V was clipped by 1 base and J by 7 bases, with 11 bases between them. The CDR3 covers 13 residues. CDR3 amino acids: CASSLGIAFEQYF. DNA for the CDR3: TGTGCCAGCAGCTTAGGTATAGCTTTTGAGCAGTACTTC.

V and J are TRBV7-6 and TRBJ2-3; D unresolved. Germline V gene lookup returns CDR1 SGHVS and CDR2 FNYEAQ. The CDR3 totals 15 residues. V was cut by 3 bases and J by 0 bases, with 10 bases left in between. The CDR3 protein is CASSLYQVSTDTQYF. The CDR3 region has the DNA TGTGCCAGCAGCTTGTATCAGGTTAGCACAGATACGCAGTATTTT.

This clone came up a few times. The rearrangement uses TRBV12-5 and TRBJ2-3, with 9 bases aligning to TRBD2. The germline gives CDR1 LGHNT, CDR2 FRNRAP. The CDR3 covers 17 residues. The V gene end was trimmed by 0 bases and the J gene end by 0 bases; junction bases not matched to a gene: 4. CDR3 bases: TGTGCTAGTGGTTTGGTCTCGCTAGCGGGGAGCACAGATACGCAGTATTTT. This codes for CASGLVSLAGSTDTQYF.

V is TRBV30 and J is TRBJ2-6, with D unclear. This CDR3 is built from 13 residues. Trimming cost V 8 bases and J 0 bases, with 8 bases left between them. The germline V gene has CDR1 GTSNPN and CDR2 SVGIG (reference sequence). The CDR3 DNA reads as TGTGCCGCCGACTCCTCTGGGGCCAACGTCCTGACTTTC. Protein product: CAADSSGANVLTF. Full variable domain (missing parts from reference TRBV30 and TRBJ2-6): SQTIHQWPATLVQPVGSPLSLECTVEGTSNPNLYWYRQAAGRGLQLLFYSVGIGQISSEVPQNLSASRPQDRQFILSSKKLLLSDSGFYLCAADSSGANVLTFGAGSRLTVL.

The V and J genes are TRBV7-9 and TRBJ1-4, with TRBD1 matching 9 bases. This CDR3 is 15 amino acids long. Germline V lookup: CDR1 SEHNR, CDR2 FQNEAQ (reference sequence). The junction had 12 bases not matched to a gene; V was cut back by 8 bases and J by 8 bases. The CDR3 DNA reads as TGTGCCAGCCTACCGGCGGGGACAGGGAACGAAAAACTGTTTTTT. This translates into CASLPAGTGNEKLFF.

The chain employs TRBV4-2 and TRBJ2-2; 9 bases are shared with TRBD2. CDR1 and CDR2 (germline): LGHNA, YNFKEQ. This CDR3 is 21 amino acids long. Trimming took 1 base from V and 5 from J; bases not matched to a gene: 20. CDR3 in DNA: TGTGCCAGCAGCCAAGTCTTGGTTTCCAGGACTATGACTAGCGGTACCGGGGAGCTGTTTTTT. This gives the protein CASSQVLVSRTMTSGTGELFF.

The gene calls are TRBV15 and TRBJ1-2; tentatively, D is TRBD1 (5 bases). CDR3 length: 15 amino acids. Germline V gives CDR1 LNHNV, CDR2 YYDKDF (reference sequence). The V end lost 2 bases, the J end lost 5 bases, and 15 bases lay between the germline ends. CDR3 amino acids: CATSRSRQQLYGYTF. As DNA, the CDR3 is TGTGCCACCAGCAGATCCCGACAGCAACTTTATGGCTACACCTTC.

The V call is TRBV11-3, the J call TRBJ2-1; no clear D. V dropped 1 base and J dropped 5 bases, with 9 bases sitting between them. The germline V gene has CDR1 SGHNT and CDR2 YENEEA. The CDR3 is 14 amino acids. The CDR3 loop reads CASSLGAPNNEQFF. CDR3 in DNA: TGTGCCAGCAGCTTAGGGGCACCTAACAATGAGCAGTTCTTC.

The J gene is TRBJ2-1, the V gene TRBV7-2; D call uncertain. Deletions cut 4 bases from V and 4 bases from J, with 8 bases between. The CDR3 has 13 amino acids. Germline CDR1 and CDR2: SGHTA and FQGNSA. CDR3 protein: CASSYYLYNEQFF. The CDR3 DNA follows: TGTGCCAGCAGCTACTACCTGTACAATGAGCAGTTCTTC. The variable domain in full, completed from reference TRBV7-2 and TRBJ2-1, reads GAGVSQSPSNKVTEKGKDVELRCDPISGHTALYWYRQSLGQGLEFLIYFQGNSAPDKSGLPSDRFSAERTGGSVSTLTIQRTQQEDSAVYLCASSYYLYNEQFFGPGTRLTVL.

In its sample, this clone was seen a few times. This chain connects TRBV9 to TRBJ1-1, with TRBD1 matching 7 bases. J gave up 3 bases and V 4 bases, and 3 bases lay outside the gene matches. The length of the CDR3 is 13 residues. CDR1 and CDR2 (germline): SGDLS, YYNGEE. The CDR3 protein is CASSPGQYTEAFF. The CDR3 DNA is TGTGCCAGCAGCCCGGGACAGTACACTGAAGCTTTCTTT. Supplemented by reference TRBV9 and TRBJ1-1, the full variable domain reads DSGVTQTPKHLITATGQRVTLRCSPRSGDLSVYWYQQSLDQGLQFLIQYYNGEERAKGNILERFSAQQFPDLHSELNLSSLELGDSALYFCASSPGQYTEAFFGQGTRLTVV.

The chain links TRBV6-5 to TRBJ1-2; 8 positions agree with TRBD1. CDR1 and CDR2 (germline): MNHEY, SVGAGI. The CDR3 is 14 amino acids. J lost 8 bases, V lost 6 bases, and 11 bases had no gene match. CDR3 in amino acids: CASSLDREWGGYTF. CDR3 bases: TGTGCCAGCAGCCTGGACAGGGAATGGGGCGGCTACACCTTC.

As to this clone: The same CDR3 also results from other DNA sequences found in this sample. In DNA form, the CDR3 reads TGTGCCTGGAGCGGACAGTATAATTCACCCCTCCACTTT. Amino acid sequence: CAWSGQYNSPLHF. The chain links TRBV30 to TRBJ1-6; TRBD1 is a possible D gene (6 bases). V was cut by 3 bases and J by 4 bases, with 7 bases left in between. Germline CDR1 is GTSNPN and CDR2 is SVGIG (reference sequence). The CDR3 consists of 13 residues.

The CDR3 DNA is TGTGCCAGTAGTATGTGGAGTGGGAATCAGCCCCAGCATTTT. It is translated as CASSMWSGNQPQHF. This sequence joins TRBV19 and TRBJ1-5, with D unresolved. With 3 bases removed from V and 4 bases from J, the gap between germline ends came to 10 bases. The germline V gene encodes CDR1 LNHDA and CDR2 SQIVND (reference sequence). The CDR3 spans 14 residues.

This clone has just one count. This chain links TRBV30 with TRBJ1-1; D might be TRBD1 (5 bases). Germline CDR1 is GTSNPN and CDR2 is SVGIG (reference sequence). The V end was cut by 2 bases, the J end by 6 bases, with 13 bases between. This CDR3 is built from 13 residues. The chain's CDR3 is CAWSYTGVAEAFF. CDR3 DNA sequence: TGTGCCTGGAGTTATACGGGGGTCGCTGAAGCTTTCTTT.

This clone was found once. This rearrangement joins TRBV7-9 to TRBJ2-1; 9 nucleotides align to TRBD2. The CDR3 consists of 17 residues. Trimming took 3 bases from V and 7 from J; bases not matched to a gene: 13. The germline V gene encodes CDR1 SEHNR and CDR2 FQNEAQ (reference sequence). The DNA of the CDR3 is TGTGCCAGCAGCTTCCGACTAGCGGTCGCAATCGGTAATGAGCAGTTCTTC. Encoded protein: CASSFRLAVAIGNEQFF.

V and J are TRBV11-2 and TRBJ2-7; TRBD1 might be the D (7 bases). The V gene's germline CDR1 is SGHAT and CDR2 FQNNGV. This CDR3 has 17 residues. V was pared by 0 bases and J by 2 bases, with 17 bases between. The CDR3: CASSLDSGRDRAYEQYF. The DNA for the CDR3 is TGTGCCAGCAGCTTAGATAGTGGGCGGGACAGAGCCTACGAGCAGTACTTC.

This chain links TRBV6-5 with TRBJ2-2; 11 nucleotides line up with TRBD1. Germline loops: CDR1 MNHEY, CDR2 SVGAGI. The V gene end was trimmed by 4 bases and the J gene end by 7 bases; junction bases not matched to a gene: 8. This CDR3 region has 16 residues. As DNA, the CDR3 is TGTGCCAGCAGTTCGGGACAGGGGGTCCACCACGGGGAGCTGTTTTTT. Translated: CASSSGQGVHHGELFF.

V usage is TRBV11-2 and J usage is TRBJ2-3, with 10 bases that match TRBD2. CDR1 SGHAT and CDR2 FQNNGV come from the germline V gene. V trimming: 2 bases; J trimming: 2 bases; junction bases outside the gene matches: 1. This CDR3 region has 15 residues. The DNA for the CDR3 is TGTGCCAGCAGCTTACTAGCGGGAGACACAGATACGCAGTATTTT. This translates into CASSLLAGDTDTQYF.

The chain recombines TRBV28 with TRBJ2-1, with TRBD2 matching 11 bases. The germline V gene has CDR1 MDHEN and CDR2 SYDVKM. The CDR3 runs to 14 residues. V was pared by 5 bases and J by 7 bases, with 4 bases of the junction left unmatched. The CDR3 here is CASSLAGGSNEQFF. The CDR3 region has the DNA TGTGCCAGCAGTCTAGCGGGAGGTTCTAATGAGCAGTTCTTC.

The V gene is TRBV9, the J gene TRBJ2-7; 7 bases fit TRBD2. CDR1 and CDR2 (germline): SGDLS, YYNGEE. The CDR3 loop spans 15 amino acids. J gave up 5 bases and V 5 bases, and 13 bases lay outside the gene matches. The CDR3 here is CASSGYTGGSDEQYF. CDR3 DNA: TGTGCCAGCAGTGGATATACTGGCGGGAGCGACGAGCAGTACTTC.

The chain employs TRBV19 and TRBJ1-5; D remains ambiguous. Germline lookup yields CDR1 LNHDA and CDR2 SQIVND (reference sequence). The CDR3 totals 15 residues. V was pared by 3 bases and J by 2 bases, with 11 bases between. CDR3 residues: CASSIIGVRNQPQHF. Written as DNA, the CDR3 is TGTGCCAGTAGTATTATCGGGGTCCGCAATCAGCCCCAGCATTTT.

The rearrangement joins TRBV7-9 to TRBJ1-4; tentatively, D is TRBD1 (6 bases). CDR1 is SEHNR, CDR2 FQNEAQ, per germline (reference sequence). V was pared by 7 bases and J by 8 bases, with 20 bases between. This CDR3 is 15 amino acids long. The CDR3 reads CASTRPGTLGEKLFF. The CDR3 DNA sequence: TGTGCCAGCACCCGACCGGGGACACTCGGCGAAAAACTGTTTTTT.

In its sample, this clone was seen a few times. V and J are TRBV30 and TRBJ1-3; D call uncertain. The germline gives CDR1 GTSNPN, CDR2 SVGIG (reference sequence). Trimming removed 2 bases from V and 0 bases from J, with 14 bases in between. The CDR3 contains 16 residues. Here the CDR3 DNA reads TGTGCCTGGAGTACTAGTTTGGCCCCCTCTGGAAACACCATATATTTT. Protein sequence: CAWSTSLAPSGNTIYF.